This paragraph reports one TCR beta chain. This clone appeared once. There is no known antigen for this receptor. Per-nucleotide qualities are absent, and no much larger clonotype sits a single base away. The data were obtained in a study of shared clonotypes between healthy human individuals (dated by TCRdb to 2018 to 2021). At the level of the whole study: A few men and two women, aged 18 to 49 years, made up the cohort. For each donor, CD4 naive and CD4 memory were each given three plates, CD8 naive was given two plates, and CD8 memory was given one plate. Libraries were prepared and TCR repertoires were sequenced by different laboratories using diverse techniques, in order to increase sequencing depth and limit assay-specific biases. Between about 0.85 and 9.5 billion PBMCs per donor were obtained by leukapheresis. To estimate repertoire size and how much clonotypes are shared between individuals, the study performed deep sequencing of blood TCR repertoires from a few healthy adults.

The CDR3 runs 13 residues from the cysteine to the phenylalanine. Only the CDR3 DNA is retained, 39 bases long and in frame from the first base. Trimming takes 1 base from V and 3 bases from J, and the germline ends sit 7 bases apart. CDR1 is given as SGHDN and CDR2 as FVKESK, both from the germline V gene. Paper-wide results and their limitations: Only blood was sampled, and tissue TCR repertoires likely differ from those in blood. The genetic and exposure-history diversity represented was limited by the small number of donors. Incomplete sequencing was indicated by rarefaction of sorted-subset datasets, despite the large sequencing depth. Pairwise subsampling indicated that sequencing depth was expected to affect the degree of clonotype sharing among donors. Naive subsets generally had larger estimated clonotype richness than memory subsets did. Clonotypes shared by all four sorted-subset donors showed higher generation probabilities than non-shared clonotypes. Sharing across several donors was observed for about 5% of naive CD4, over 3% of naive CD8, 2% to 2.5% of memory CD4, and about 0.4% of memory CD8 clonotypes.

TCR CDR3 regions were amplified from genomic DNA by multiplex PCR using the deep immunoSEQ assay. Extracted genomic DNA from each cell subset was spread evenly across all wells of several immunoSEQ 96-well plates, with each plate serving as a replicate. Each replicate PCR for sorted subsets received around 210 ng genomic DNA, equal to about 30,000 T cell genomes. Purified libraries were measured with a Qubit 3.0 fluorometer, size-checked on a Bioanalyzer 2100, and measured again with the KAPA Library Quantification kit. Each immunoSEQ 96-well plate was sequenced on its own single-read 150-cycle Illumina NextSeq 550 flow cell. Per the original workflow: The immunoSEQ output contained only junctional sequences without quality scores, so filtering could not match that applied to full-length reads. Sequences were annotated with PyIR, a Python wrapper for IgBLAST v1.9, using IMGT germline references to assign V/J genes and CDR3. Reads with weak V/J assignments (E-value above 1e-6), missing CDR3, stop codons, out-of-frame junctions, or ambiguous translated residues were removed. V3J clonotypes were defined by identical inferred V gene, J gene, and CDR3 amino acid sequence. The percentage overlap between two repertoires was calculated by dividing the number of shared unique clonotypes by the size of the smaller repertoire. Richness of each repertoire was evaluated using RTK rarefaction, the Chao1 estimator, and Recon v2.1 estimates of unobserved clonotypes. For all TCRbeta clonotypes obtained by the gDNA method from four donors, generation probabilities were computed with OLGA. TCRdb provides this immuneACCESS table in a form limited to in-frame rearrangements. Some clones are lacking; in checked studies, under half of them reflect an unresolved V gene, and why the rest are absent is not known. Clone size and V and J calls were adopted from that table, with D and trimming inferred from the DNA. The sample table contains over a million clones; only one count was recorded for about 96% of them. Roughly 1.2% of the sample is held by the ten biggest clonotypes.

The donors were healthy, HIV-negative adults with no recently reported acute infections or vaccinations. All donors were Caucasian adults living in Nashville, Tennessee, USA. CD4+ T cells were enriched by magnetic negative selection; naive cells were then positively selected on CD45RA, and the negative fraction formed the memory subset. Blood was collected by leukapheresis, and PBMCs were isolated by Ficoll-Histopaque density gradient centrifugation and then cryopreserved in liquid nitrogen vapor phase. Analytical flow cytometry was used to check the purity and quantity of each magnetically sorted T cell population. Each sorted fraction had its genomic DNA isolated and then quantified by UV absorbance on a Nanodrop 2000c.

The TCR comes from a man in his thirties or forties in good health. The chain was built from TRBV14 and TRBJ2-7; no confident D gene assignment can be made. The sequenced sample consisted of naive CD4+ T cells sorted from blood. The cell subset or site label corresponds to: CD45RA+ positively selected. This receptor has the CDR3 CASSQARFYEQYF. The DNA reads as follows: TGTGCCAGCAGCCAAGCCAGGTTCTACGAGCAGTACTTC.